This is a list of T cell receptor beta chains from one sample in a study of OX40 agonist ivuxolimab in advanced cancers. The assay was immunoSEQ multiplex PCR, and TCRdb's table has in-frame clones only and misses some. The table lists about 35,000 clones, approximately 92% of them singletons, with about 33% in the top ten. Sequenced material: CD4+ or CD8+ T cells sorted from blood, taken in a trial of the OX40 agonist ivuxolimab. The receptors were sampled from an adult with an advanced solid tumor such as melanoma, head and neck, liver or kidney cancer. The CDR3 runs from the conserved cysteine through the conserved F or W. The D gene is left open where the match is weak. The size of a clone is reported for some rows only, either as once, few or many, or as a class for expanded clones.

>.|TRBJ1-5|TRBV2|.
TGTGCCAGCAGTGGGGGGCCGGGGCACGGCAATCAGCCCCAGCATTTT
CASSGGPGHGNQPQHF
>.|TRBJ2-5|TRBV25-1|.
TGTGCCAGCCGCAAAGAGACCCAGTACTTC
CASRKETQYF
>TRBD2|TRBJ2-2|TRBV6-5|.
TGTGCCAGCAGCTATAGCGGGATGAACACCGGGGAGCTGTTTTTT
CASSYSGMNTGELFF
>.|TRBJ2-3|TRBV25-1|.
TGTGCCAGCAGTGACCGTAGATCTTCAGATACGCAGTATTTT
CASSDRRSSDTQYF
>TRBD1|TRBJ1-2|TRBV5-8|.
TGTGCCAGCAGCCCACACCTTGAGGGACAGGGTAACTATGGCTACACCTTC
CASSPHLEGQGNYGYTF
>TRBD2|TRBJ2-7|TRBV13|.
TGTGCCAGCAGCTCCTCGGGGACTAGTCACGTCGAGCAGTACTTC
CASSSSGTSHVEQYF
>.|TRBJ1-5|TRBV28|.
TGTGCCAGCAGTTCAGATACAGGGCCGCTTAGCAATCAGCCCCAGCATTTT
CASSSDTGPLSNQPQHF
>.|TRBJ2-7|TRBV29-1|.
TGCAGCGTACCGGTTCGGGCAGGGTCGAGGGAGCAGTACTTC
CSVPVRAGSREQYF
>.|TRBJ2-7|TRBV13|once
TGTGCCAGCAGCCTCCGGGGCTACGAGCAGTACTTC
CASSLRGYEQYF
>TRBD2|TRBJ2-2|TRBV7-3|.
TGTGCCAGCAGGGTAGCGGGGTACGGGGAGCTGTTTTTT
CASRVAGYGELFF
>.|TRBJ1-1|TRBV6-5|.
TGTGCCAGCAGCCTTACAGGGTGGGACCTTGAAGCTTTCTTT
CASSLTGWDLEAFF
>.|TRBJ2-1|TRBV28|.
TGTGCCAGCAGTTCCCCGTACCACCCCTATAGAAATGAGCAGTTCTTC
CASSSPYHPYRNEQFF
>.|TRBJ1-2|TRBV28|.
TGTGCCAGCAGTTTATTGGACAGCTTCTATGGCTACACCTTC
CASSLLDSFYGYTF
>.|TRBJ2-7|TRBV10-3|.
TGTGCCATCAGTGAGTTTAGACAGCGGGCCTACGAGCAGTACTTC
CAISEFRQRAYEQYF
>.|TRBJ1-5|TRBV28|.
TGTGCCAGCACCAACGGGTGGGCGGGCAATCAGCCCCAGCATTTT
CASTNGWAGNQPQHF
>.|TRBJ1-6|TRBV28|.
TGTGCCAGCAGACCCGTGGACCTAAGTTCACCCCTCCACTTT
CASRPVDLSSPLHF
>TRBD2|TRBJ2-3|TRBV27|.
TGTGCCAGCAGTGTCGGGACTAGCGACACAGATACGCAGTATTTT
CASSVGTSDTDTQYF
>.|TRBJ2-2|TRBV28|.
TGTGCCAGCAGTTTATTGGACGGGAACACCGGGGAGCTGTTTTTT
CASSLLDGNTGELFF
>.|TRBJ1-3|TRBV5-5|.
TGTGCCAGCAGCTTGGCCCATTCTGGAAACACCATATATTTT
CASSLAHSGNTIYF
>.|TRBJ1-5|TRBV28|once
TGTGCCAGCAGCTCAATGGGAGAATATAGCAATCAGCCCCAGCATTTT
CASSSMGEYSNQPQHF
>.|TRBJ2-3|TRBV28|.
TGTGCCAGCAGTGCCATAACTCGATTCCTCACAGATACGCAGTATTTT
CASSAITRFLTDTQYF
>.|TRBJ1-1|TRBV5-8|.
TGTGCCAGCAGCTTGGCACAGGAGATCGGCACTGAAGCTTTCTTT
CASSLAQEIGTEAFF
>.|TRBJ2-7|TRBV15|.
TGTGCCACCAGCAGAGAAAAGCAGGGGAACTACGAGCAGTACTTC
CATSREKQGNYEQYF
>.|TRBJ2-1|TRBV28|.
TGTGCCAGCAGTTTAGTCGCCTTTGGTCACAATGAGCAGTTCTTC
CASSLVAFGHNEQFF
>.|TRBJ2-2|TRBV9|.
TGTGCCAGCAGCGAAACAGGAAACACCGGGGAGCTGTTTTTT
CASSETGNTGELFF
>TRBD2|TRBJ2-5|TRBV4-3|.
TGCGCCAGCAGCCAAATGACTAGCGGGAGTGAGACCCAGTACTTC
CASSQMTSGSETQYF
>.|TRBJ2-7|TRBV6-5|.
TGTGCCAGCAGCTCCGACTACCCAACCTACGAGCAGTACTTC
CASSSDYPTYEQYF
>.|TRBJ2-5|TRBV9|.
TGTGCCAGCAGCGTAAATTCGGAAGAGACCCAGTACTTC
CASSVNSEETQYF
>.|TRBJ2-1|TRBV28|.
TGTGCCAGCAGTTCACCCGCTTTTATAGGAAGCACTGAGCAGTTCTTC
CASSSPAFIGSTEQFF
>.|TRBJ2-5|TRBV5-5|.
TGTGCCAGCAGCTTGGGACAGCGGTGGGGGCAACAAGAGACCCAGTACTTC
CASSLGQRWGQQETQYF
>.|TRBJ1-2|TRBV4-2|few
TGTGCCAGCAGCCAACAGGGCATACGAGGCTACACCTTC
CASSQQGIRGYTF
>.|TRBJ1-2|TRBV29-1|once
TGCAGCGTGGGGGGGCAGGGAGCTAACTATGGCTACACCTTC
CSVGGQGANYGYTF
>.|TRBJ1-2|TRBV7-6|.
TGTGCCAGCAGCTCCGGGGCCGATTACCAAGGCTACACCTTC
CASSSGADYQGYTF
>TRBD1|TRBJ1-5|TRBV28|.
TGTGCCAGCAGTTTGTTTCTAGGGGGCGGCGATCAGCCCCAGCATTTT
CASSLFLGGGDQPQHF
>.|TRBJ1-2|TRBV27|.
TGTGCCAGCAGTTCTTTCCTCGGACAGACCACTTACACCTTC
CASSSFLGQTTYTF
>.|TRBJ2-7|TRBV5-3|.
TGTGCCAGAATCCCTGATGGGGGCTACGAGCAGTACTTC
CARIPDGGYEQYF
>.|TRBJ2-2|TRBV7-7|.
TGTGCCAGCAGCTTAGAAGCGGCCAGGGCGTCCGGGGAGCTGTTTTTT
CASSLEAARASGELFF
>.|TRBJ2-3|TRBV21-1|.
TGTGCCAGCAGCAAATCGGGGACGGCCCACACAGATACGCAGTATTTT
CASSKSGTAHTDTQYF
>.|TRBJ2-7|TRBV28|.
TGTGCCAGCAGTTTCGAGTCCTCCTACGAGCAGTACTTC
CASSFESSYEQYF
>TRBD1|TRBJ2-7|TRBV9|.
TGTGCCAGCAGCCCCACAGGGGGACACTACGAGCAGTACTTC
CASSPTGGHYEQYF
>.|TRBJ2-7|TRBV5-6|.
TGTGCCAGCAGCTTGAACCGAGGAGCTATCTACTACGAGCAGTACTTC
CASSLNRGAIYYEQYF